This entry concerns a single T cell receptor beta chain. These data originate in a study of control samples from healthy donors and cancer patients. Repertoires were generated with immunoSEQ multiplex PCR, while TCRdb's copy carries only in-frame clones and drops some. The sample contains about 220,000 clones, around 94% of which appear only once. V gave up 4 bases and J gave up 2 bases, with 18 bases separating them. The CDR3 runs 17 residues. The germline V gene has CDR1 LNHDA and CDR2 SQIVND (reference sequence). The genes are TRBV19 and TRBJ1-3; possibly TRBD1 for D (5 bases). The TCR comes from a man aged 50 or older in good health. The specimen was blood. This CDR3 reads CASSTRPGGAAGNTIYF. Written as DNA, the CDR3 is TGTGCCAGTAGTACTAGACCTGGTGGGGCCGCTGGAAACACCATATATTTT.